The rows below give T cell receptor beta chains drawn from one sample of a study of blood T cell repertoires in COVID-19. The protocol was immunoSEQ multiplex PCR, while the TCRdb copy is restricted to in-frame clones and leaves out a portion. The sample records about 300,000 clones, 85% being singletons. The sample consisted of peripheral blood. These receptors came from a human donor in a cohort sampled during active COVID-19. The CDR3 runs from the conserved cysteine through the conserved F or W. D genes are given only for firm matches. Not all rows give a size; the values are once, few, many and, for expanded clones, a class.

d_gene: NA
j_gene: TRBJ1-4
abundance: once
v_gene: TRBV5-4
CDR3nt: TGTGCCAGCAGCCCACAGGGAACTAATGAAAAACTGTTTTTT
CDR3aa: CASSPQGTNEKLFF

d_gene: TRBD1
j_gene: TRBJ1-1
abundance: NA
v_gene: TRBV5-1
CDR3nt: TGCGCCAGCAGGACAGGGTATATGAACACTGAAGCTTTCTTT
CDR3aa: CASRTGYMNTEAFF

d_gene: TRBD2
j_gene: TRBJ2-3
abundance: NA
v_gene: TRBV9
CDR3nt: TGTGCCAGCAGCACCCCACTAGCGGACCTCACAGATACGCAGTATTTT
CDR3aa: CASSTPLADLTDTQYF

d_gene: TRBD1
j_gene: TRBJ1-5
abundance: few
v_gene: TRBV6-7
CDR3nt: TGTGCCAGCAGTTACTCGTACAGGGGGCCTAATCAGCCCCAGCATTTT
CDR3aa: CASSYSYRGPNQPQHF

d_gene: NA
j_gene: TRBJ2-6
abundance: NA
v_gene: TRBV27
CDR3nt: TGTGCCAGCAGTGACCACGGGGCTGGGGCCAACGTCCTGACTTTC
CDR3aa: CASSDHGAGANVLTF

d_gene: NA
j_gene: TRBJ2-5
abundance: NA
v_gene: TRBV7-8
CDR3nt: TGTGCCAGCAGCTTAGCAGGGGCGAAGACCCAGTACTTC
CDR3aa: CASSLAGAKTQYF

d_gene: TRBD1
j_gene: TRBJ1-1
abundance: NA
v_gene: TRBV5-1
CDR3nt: TGCGCCAGCAGCTTGGTGGCCTCTGGAGGGGGCTGGACTGAAGCTTTCTTT
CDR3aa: CASSLVASGGGWTEAFF

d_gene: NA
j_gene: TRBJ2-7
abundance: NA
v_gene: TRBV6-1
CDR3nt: TGTGCCAGCAGTGAATCAGGGTCCTACGAGCAGTACTTC
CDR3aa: CASSESGSYEQYF

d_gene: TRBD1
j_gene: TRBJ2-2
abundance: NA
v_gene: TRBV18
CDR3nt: TGTGCCAGCTCACTAGGGGGCTCGAACACCGGGGAGCTGTTTTTT
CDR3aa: CASSLGGSNTGELFF

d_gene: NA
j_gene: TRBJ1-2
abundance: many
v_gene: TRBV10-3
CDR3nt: TGTGCCATCAGTTCGTCCGGGACTAACTATGGCTACACCTTC
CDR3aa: CAISSSGTNYGYTF

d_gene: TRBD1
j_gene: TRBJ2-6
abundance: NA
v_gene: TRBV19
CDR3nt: TGTGCCACCGGACAGGGGGCGCTCGGGGCCAACGTCCTGACTTTC
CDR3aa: CATGQGALGANVLTF

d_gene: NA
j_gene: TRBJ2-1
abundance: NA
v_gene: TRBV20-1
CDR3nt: TGCAGTGCTAGATCGGTCCTGAATCAGTTCTTC
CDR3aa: CSARSVLNQFF

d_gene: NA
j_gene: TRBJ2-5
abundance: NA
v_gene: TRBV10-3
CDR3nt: TGTGCCATCACAGGGGCCTTGGGATCCCAAGAGACCCAGTACTTC
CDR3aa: CAITGALGSQETQYF

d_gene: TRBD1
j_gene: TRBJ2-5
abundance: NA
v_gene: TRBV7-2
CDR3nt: TGTGCCAGCAGCAGGACAGGGGGTTTGGAGACCCAGTACTTC
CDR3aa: CASSRTGGLETQYF

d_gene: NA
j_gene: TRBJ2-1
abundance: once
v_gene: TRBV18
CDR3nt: TGTGCCAGCTCACGCACCCAGGGTCAACGGCCGTTCTTC
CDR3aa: CASSRTQGQRPFF

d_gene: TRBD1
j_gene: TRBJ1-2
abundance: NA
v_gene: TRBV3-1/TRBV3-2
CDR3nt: TGTGCCAGCAGCCTTCGGGACAGGGGGCATGGCTACACCTTC
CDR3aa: CASSLRDRGHGYTF

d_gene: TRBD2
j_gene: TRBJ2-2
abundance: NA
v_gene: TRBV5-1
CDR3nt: TGCGCCAGCAGAGACGGGACTAACTACGGGGAGCTGTTTTTT
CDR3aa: CASRDGTNYGELFF

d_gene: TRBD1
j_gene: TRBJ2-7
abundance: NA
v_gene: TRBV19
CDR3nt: TGTGCCAGTAGTTCTACCGGGACAGGGGTAGGGGTGGAGCAGTACTTC
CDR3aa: CASSSTGTGVGVEQYF

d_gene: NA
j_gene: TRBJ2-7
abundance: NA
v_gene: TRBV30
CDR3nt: TGTGCCTGGAGTGTTTACGGGAGTCGGACCGAGCAGTACTTC
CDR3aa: CAWSVYGSRTEQYF

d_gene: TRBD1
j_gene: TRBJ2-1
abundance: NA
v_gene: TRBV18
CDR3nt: TGTGCCAGCTCACCAAAGACAGGGGCCTCCAATGAGCAGTTCTTC
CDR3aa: CASSPKTGASNEQFF

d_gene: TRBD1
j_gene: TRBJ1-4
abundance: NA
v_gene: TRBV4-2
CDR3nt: TGTGCCAGCGGGATGGGACAGGGGATTTTGGATGAAAAACTGTTTTTT
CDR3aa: CASGMGQGILDEKLFF

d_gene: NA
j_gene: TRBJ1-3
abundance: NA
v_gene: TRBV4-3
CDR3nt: TGCGCCAGCAGCCACGTTCCGACAGACTCTGGAAACACCATATATTTT
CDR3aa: CASSHVPTDSGNTIYF

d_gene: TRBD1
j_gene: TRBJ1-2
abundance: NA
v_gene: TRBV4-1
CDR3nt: TGCGCCAGCAGCTTGGACAGGAATAACTATGGCTACACCTTC
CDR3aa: CASSLDRNNYGYTF

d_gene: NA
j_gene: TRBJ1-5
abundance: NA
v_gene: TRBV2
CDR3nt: TGTGCCAGCCAGGGGCAGGGCAATCAGCCCCAGCATTTT
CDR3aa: CASQGQGNQPQHF

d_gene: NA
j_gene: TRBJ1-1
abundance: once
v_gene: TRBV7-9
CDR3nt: TGTGCCAGTGACCGAGGGGGTGGAACCACTGAAGCTTTCTTT
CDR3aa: CASDRGGGTTEAFF

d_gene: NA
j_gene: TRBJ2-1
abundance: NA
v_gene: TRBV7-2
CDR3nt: TGTGCCAGCAGCTGGGACGGGACTGGCAATGAGCAGTTCTTC
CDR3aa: CASSWDGTGNEQFF

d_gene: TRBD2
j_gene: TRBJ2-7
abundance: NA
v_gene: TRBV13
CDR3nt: TGTGCCAGCAGCTTAGGGGGCGGGACTAGCGTATACGAGCAGTACTTC
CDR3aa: CASSLGGGTSVYEQYF

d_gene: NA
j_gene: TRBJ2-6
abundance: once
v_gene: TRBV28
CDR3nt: TGTGCCAGCAGTTTAGCGAGCGCTGGGGCCAACGTCCTGACTTTC
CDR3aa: CASSLASAGANVLTF

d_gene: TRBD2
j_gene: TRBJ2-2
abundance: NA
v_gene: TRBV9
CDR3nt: TGTGCCAGCAGCGCCCGACTAGCGGCCACCGGGGAGCTGTTTTTT
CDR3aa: CASSARLAATGELFF

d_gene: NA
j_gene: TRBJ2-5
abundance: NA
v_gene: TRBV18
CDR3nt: TGTGCCAGCTCACCGACAAGGCAAGAGACCCAGTACTTC
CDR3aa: CASSPTRQETQYF

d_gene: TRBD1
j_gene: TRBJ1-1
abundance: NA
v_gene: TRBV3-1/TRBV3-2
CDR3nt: TGTGCCAGCAGCTCTAGGACAGGTGAGGCTTTCTTT
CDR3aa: CASSSRTGEAFF

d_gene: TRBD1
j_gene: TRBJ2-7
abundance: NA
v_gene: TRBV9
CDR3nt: TGTGCCAGCAGTACGGGACAGGGCAGCTTCAAGCAGTACTTC
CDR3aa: CASSTGQGSFKQYF

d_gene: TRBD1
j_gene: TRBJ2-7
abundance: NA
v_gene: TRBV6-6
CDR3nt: TGTGCCAGCAGTTATGGGACAGAAGTGGTCGAGCAGTACTTC
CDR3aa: CASSYGTEVVEQYF

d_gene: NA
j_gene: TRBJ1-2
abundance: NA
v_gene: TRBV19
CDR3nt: TGTGCCAGTAGTATATCGCGGGACTACACCTTC
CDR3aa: CASSISRDYTF

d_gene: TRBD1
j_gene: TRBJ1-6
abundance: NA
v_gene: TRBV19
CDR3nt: TGTGCCAGTAGAGACAGACAGGGCACCGGTTCACCCCTCCACTTT
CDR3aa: CASRDRQGTGSPLHF